These 6 T cell receptor beta chains share one sample of origin, sequenced in a study of blood T cell repertoires in COVID-19. Produced via immunoSEQ multiplex PCR; TCRdb's table is partial and in-frame only. The table lists 410,000 or so clones, roughly 90% of them singletons. Source material: peripheral blood. These receptors came from a woman in her forties with COVID-19, enrolled during active disease.

There are a few counts of this clone. DNA of the CDR3: TGTGCCAGCAGTCCAACAGGGGGGCTCGGAACCGGGGAGCTGTTTTTT. This translates into CASSPTGGLGTGELFF. The chain links TRBV11-2 to TRBJ2-2, with 8 positions matching TRBD1. The CDR3 has 16 residues. From germline, CDR1 is SGHAT and CDR2 FQNNGV. V trimming: 6 bases; J trimming: 5 bases; junction bases outside the gene matches: 11. Using reference TRBV11-2 and TRBJ2-2 for the parts outside the CDR3, the full variable domain is EAGVAQSPRYKIIEKRQSVAFWCNPISGHATLYWYQQILGQGPKLLIQFQNNGVVDDSQLPKDRFSAERLKGVDSTLKIQPAKLEDSAVYLCASSPTGGLGTGELFFGEGSRLTVL.

In DNA form, the CDR3 reads TGTGCCAGCAGCTCAGGACAGGGGAGCTCCTACGAGCAGTACTTC. Translated: CASSSGQGSSYEQYF. The chain couples TRBV7-9 to TRBJ2-7, with 9 positions matching TRBD1. The V segment lost 4 bases and the J segment 0 bases; nucleotides outside the gene matches: 4. This CDR3 comprises 15 residues. CDR1 SEHNR and CDR2 FQNEAQ come from the germline V gene (reference sequence).

This clone came up once. The V call is TRBV28, the J call TRBJ2-5; maybe TRBD1 (6 bases). The closer fit of TRBJ2-7 to the DNA end suggests the J call may be wrong. Germline CDR1 reads MDHEN; CDR2 reads SYDVKM. The CDR3 covers 15 residues. DNA for the CDR3: TGTGCCAGCAGTTTGAGTGGGACAAAGTTTAACGAGCAGTACTTC. It is translated as CASSLSGTKFNEQYF.

The rearrangement links TRBV6-2 or TRBV6-3 to TRBJ1-2; 7 nucleotides match TRBD1. CDR1 is MNHEY and CDR2 is SVGEGT in the germline V gene. Germline trimming cut 6 bases from V and 3 bases from J; bases unmatched to any gene: 16. CDR3 length: 17 amino acids. The CDR3 DNA is TGTGCCAGCAGCCGCTATTTGGCCCGACAGGGCCACTATGGCTACACCTTC. Translated, it gives CASSRYLARQGHYGYTF.

V is TRBV6-1 and J is TRBJ2-2, with D uncertain. Germline V gene lookup returns CDR1 MNHNS and CDR2 SASEGT. This CDR3 has 15 amino acids. Trimming took 2 bases from V and 3 from J, leaving 10 bases between them. CDR3 DNA: TGTGCCAGCAGTGAAAATTTCGTGTACACCGGGGAGCTGTTTTTT. It encodes CASSENFVYTGELFF.

The rearrangement uses TRBV4-1 and TRBJ2-3; D not certain. V dropped 3 bases and J dropped 1 base, with 5 bases sitting between them. Germline values: CDR1 MGHRA, CDR2 YSYEKL. The length of the CDR3 is 13 residues. CDR3 sequence reads: CASSQQGTDTQYF. The CDR3 nucleotides are TGCGCCAGCAGCCAGCAGGGCACAGATACGCAGTATTTT.